The source of this T cell receptor beta chain is a study of neoadjuvant anti-PD-1 for oral cavity cancer (dated by TCRdb to the early 2020s). For context, the study as a whole: Patients mostly received three to four biweekly doses of nivolumab at 3 mg/kg before curative-intent surgical resection. A fourth nivolumab dose was given around day 43 to patients without progression, and definitive surgical resection was performed in those patients on days 50-56. Under RECIST 1.1, a patient counted as a responder if showing complete response, partial response or stable disease, and as a non-responder if showing progression. The parent correlative cohort had 12 to 13 patients and a response rate of 33%.

The investigation overall reported the following: Higher pretreatment blood Treg/Th17 ratios correlated with both higher pretreatment blood TCRbeta clonality and lower post-treatment tumor TCRbeta clonality. After neoadjuvant nivolumab, non-responders showed significantly higher T cell clonality (Gini index) in PBMCs than responders did. TCR analyses included only three patients per response group, and the authors called for larger cohorts for validation.

The time point label of this sample denotes: after neoadjuvant nivolumab, at surgical resection. Patients were newly diagnosed with stage II-IVA oral cavity squamous cell carcinoma and had received no prior systemic or radiation treatment. Everyone in the cohort had locally advanced, HPV-negative oral cavity squamous cell carcinoma. No culture maintenance or expansion was done, as the peripheral blood mononuclear cells went straight to analysis. The samples were obtained from a longitudinal correlative study of a single-arm phase II trial testing neoadjuvant nivolumab in oral cavity squamous cell carcinoma. Genomic DNA-based TCRbeta sequencing was performed on subject-matched pre- and post-treatment PBMCs and tumors from three responders and three non-responders. Peripheral blood mononuclear cells were collected once before nivolumab treatment and again after treatment, at the time of surgery. Genomic DNA was isolated from PBMCs using the Maxwell RSC DNA from Cells kit.

For deep sequencing of PBMC libraries, mostly approximately 460 ng of input genomic DNA was used, and six replicates were run per sample. The immunoSEQ hsTCRbeta kit was used to prepare TCRbeta libraries according to the manufacturer's instructions. The completed libraries were mixed into a single pool at 3 nM, then sequenced with an Illumina NovaSeq 6000 S4 flow cell. In the source study's methods: The immunoSEQ Analyzer handled quality control and preprocessing of the raw data. The analysis was restricted to productive rearrangements, with each unique CDR3 amino acid sequence defining a clonotype. Using the R package tcR, the researchers computed the Gini-Simpson index as their estimate of repertoire clonality. Student's t test was used to compare Gini indices, while Pearson correlation assessed associations with tumor size change. TCRdb obtained this table from immuneACCESS and retained in-frame rearrangements with V and J assigned. These tables miss some clones; where compared with another copy, unresolved V genes account for less than half of the shortfall, and the remainder is unexplained. V and J calls plus clone size are reproduced from that table; the DNA served to infer D and trimming. In this sample the table shows some 29,000 clones, more than 65% of which occur a single time. Together, the top ten hold around 3.3% of the sample.

V lost 0 bases and J lost 8 bases; the stretch between them is 7 bases long. Reading from cysteine to phenylalanine, the CDR3 counts 11 amino acids. The DNA shown is the 33-base CDR3, in frame from base 1. The germline V gene (reference sequence) yields DFQATT for CDR1 and SNEGSKA for CDR2. The count of this clone is one. Its antigen is unknown. Base qualities were left out, and no much larger clone turns up one base away. The source was PBMCs, collected after nivolumab (anti-PD-1) treatment. The V and J segments used are TRBV20-1 and TRBJ1-2; TRBD1 is possibly the D segment (6 matching bases). The clonotype comes from a person aged 35 to 85 with oral cavity squamous cell carcinoma. The DNA reads TGCAGTGCTAGAGAGGACAGCGGCTACACCTTC. This is translated as CSAREDSGYTF.